These 8 T cell receptor beta chains share one sample of origin, sequenced in a study of blood T cell repertoires in COVID-19. The table came from immunoSEQ multiplex PCR; TCRdb's copy has only in-frame clones and leaves some out. The repertoire has fewer than 250,000 clones, around four fifths of them found once; the top ten carry 3.6%. The sample was PBMCs or T cells enriched from blood (not recorded which). The receptors derive from a woman aged 40 to 49 who had been exposed to COVID-19.

This clone has at least ten counts. This rearrangement joins TRBV15 to TRBJ2-3; 7 bases agree with TRBD1. Germline V lookup: CDR1 LNHNV, CDR2 YYDKDF (reference sequence). V lost 0 bases and J lost 1; bases outside the gene matches: 4. The CDR3 totals 16 residues. The CDR3 region is CATSREVGQGTDTQYF. The CDR3 region has the DNA TGTGCCACCAGCAGAGAAGTTGGACAGGGCACAGATACGCAGTATTTT.

The V and J genes are TRBV28 and TRBJ1-2, with TRBD1 as a possible D gene (6 bases). There are 16 residues in the CDR3. Germline V CDR1 and CDR2: MDHEN, SYDVKM. Trimming took off 4 bases at V and 4 bases at J, with 19 bases between the two ends. The CDR3 is CASSSHSGGGRYGYTF. The DNA of the CDR3 is TGTGCCAGCAGTTCCCACTCCGGGGGGGGGCGCTATGGCTACACCTTC.

The chain recombines TRBV7-6 with TRBJ2-7; TRBD1 matches at 7 bases. The CDR3 is made up of 15 amino acids. Germline loops: CDR1 SGHVS, CDR2 FNYEAQ. V gave up 5 bases and J gave up 3 bases; unmatched junction bases: 10. CDR3 region: CASSPPGQRNYEQYF. The CDR3 region has the DNA TGTGCCAGCAGCCCGCCGGGACAGAGAAACTACGAGCAGTACTTC.

Note on this clone: The sample contains more than one DNA sequence encoding this CDR3. The V call is TRBV3-1 (or the pseudogene TRBV3-2), the J call TRBJ2-3, with 7 bases lining up with TRBD1. CDR1 LGHDT and CDR2 YNNKEL come from the germline V gene (reference sequence). V dropped 0 bases and J dropped 0; count of bases not matched to a gene: 3. This CDR3 contains 16 residues. CDR3 in DNA: TGTGCCAGCAGCCAAGATCCAGGGGGAAGCACAGATACGCAGTATTTT. Amino acids: CASSQDPGGSTDTQYF.

The V gene is TRBV15, the J gene TRBJ1-1; no clear D gene. From germline, CDR1 is LNHNV and CDR2 YYDKDF (reference sequence). The CDR3 consists of 16 residues. V was trimmed by 0 bases and J by 5 bases, leaving 16 bases between them. CDR3 protein: CATSREEISSRTEAFF. CDR3 coding DNA: TGTGCCACCAGCAGAGAGGAGATTTCGTCAAGGACTGAAGCTTTCTTT. The variable domain in full, completed from reference TRBV15 and TRBJ1-1, reads DAMVIQNPRYQVTQFGKPVTLSCSQTLNHNVMYWYQQKSSQAPKLLFHYYDKDFNNEADTPDNFQSRRPNTSFCFLDIRSPGLGDTAMYLCATSREEISSRTEAFFGQGTRLTVV.

Note on this clone: The junction and the germline gene differ at one end; a read error may be behind it. The chain carries TRBV13 and TRBJ2-4; possibly TRBD2 for D (7 bases). The CDR3 runs to 14 residues. The germline CDR1 and CDR2 sequences are PRHDT and FYEKMQ (reference sequence). The CDR3 here is CASSTRGDKDIQYF. The CDR3 region has the DNA TGTGCCAGCAGCACTCGGGGGGACAAAGACATTCAGTACTTC.

The genes are TRBV28 and TRBJ2-1; TRBD2 is a possible D gene (7 bases). The V gene's germline CDR1 is MDHEN and CDR2 SYDVKM. The CDR3 spans 15 residues. V was pared by 8 bases and J by 7 bases, with 21 bases between. The CDR3 loop reads CASYNWGGEGNEQFF. CDR3 in DNA: TGTGCCAGCTATAACTGGGGGGGCGAGGGGAATGAGCAGTTCTTC.

The rearrangement joins TRBV30 to TRBJ2-1, with TRBD2 as a possible D gene (7 bases). Per germline, CDR1 GTSNPN and CDR2 SVGIG (reference sequence). The V gene lost 3 bases and the J gene lost 8 bases, with 26 bases spanning the gap. The CDR3 covers 17 residues. The CDR3 here is CAWSSLAGLKGGDEQFF. In DNA, the CDR3 is TGTGCCTGGAGCTCCCTGGCGGGCCTGAAGGGGGGGGATGAGCAGTTCTTC.